This TCR beta chain was recovered during a study of STAT5B mutations in CD4+ large granular lymphocyte leukemia. In germline, CDR1 is SGHRS, CDR2 YFSETQ. CDR3 size: 16 residues. Germline trimming cut 1 base from V and 7 bases from J; bases unmatched to any gene: 8. Sequencing was performed with immunoSEQ multiplex PCR; in TCRdb, only in-frame clones are kept and a portion is missing. Of 30,000 to 40,000 clones in the sample, less than 85% are singletons; the top ten hold about 7%. The receptor was derived from a human donor in good health. Sequenced sample: CD4+ T cells from blood buffy coats. This chain joins TRBV5-1 and TRBJ2-2; 9 bases are a match to TRBD2. The CDR3 here is CASSLSPAGGIGELFF. CDR3 bases: TGCGCCAGCAGCTTGTCCCCAGCGGGGGGAATCGGGGAGCTGTTTTTT.